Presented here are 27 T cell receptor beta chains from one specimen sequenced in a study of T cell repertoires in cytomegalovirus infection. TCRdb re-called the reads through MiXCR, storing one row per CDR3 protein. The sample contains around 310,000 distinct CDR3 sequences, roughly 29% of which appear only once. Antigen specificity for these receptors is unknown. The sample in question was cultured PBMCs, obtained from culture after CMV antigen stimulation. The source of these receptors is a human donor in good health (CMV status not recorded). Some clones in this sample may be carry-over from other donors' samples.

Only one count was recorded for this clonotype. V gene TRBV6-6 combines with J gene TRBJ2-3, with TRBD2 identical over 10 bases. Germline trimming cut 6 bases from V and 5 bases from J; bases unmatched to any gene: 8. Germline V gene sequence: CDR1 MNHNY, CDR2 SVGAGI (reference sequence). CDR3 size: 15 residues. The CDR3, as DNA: TGTGCCAGCAGCCCTAAGCGGGAGGGCTTAGATACGCAGTATTTT. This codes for CASSPKREGLDTQYF.

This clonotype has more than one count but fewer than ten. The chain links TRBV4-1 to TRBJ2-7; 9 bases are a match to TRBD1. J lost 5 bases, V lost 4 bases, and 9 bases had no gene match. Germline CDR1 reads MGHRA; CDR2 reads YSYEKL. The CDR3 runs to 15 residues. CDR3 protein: CASSPGTGSLDEQYF. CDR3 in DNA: TGCGCCAGCAGCCCCGGGACAGGGAGTCTAGACGAGCAGTACTTC.

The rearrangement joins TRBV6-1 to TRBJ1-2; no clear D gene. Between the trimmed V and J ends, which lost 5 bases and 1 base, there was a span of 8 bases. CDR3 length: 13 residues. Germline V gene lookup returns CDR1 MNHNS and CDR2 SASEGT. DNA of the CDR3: TGTGCCAGCAGTACGACGGATAACTATGGCTACACCTTC. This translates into CASSTTDNYGYTF.

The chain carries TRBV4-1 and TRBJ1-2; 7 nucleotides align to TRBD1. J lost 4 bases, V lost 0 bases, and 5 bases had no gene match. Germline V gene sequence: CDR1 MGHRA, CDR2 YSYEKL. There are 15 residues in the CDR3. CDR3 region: CASSQDPRDSYGYTF. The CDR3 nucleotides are TGCGCCAGCAGCCAAGATCCTCGGGACAGCTATGGCTACACCTTC.

The CDR3 DNA sequence: TGTGCCAGCAGTGAAGACGCCACTGAAGCTTTCTTT. Encoded protein: CASSEDATEAFF. The J gene is TRBJ1-1, the V gene TRBV2, with D uncertain. Germline loops: CDR1 SNHLY, CDR2 FYNNEI. V gave up 1 base and J gave up 4 bases, with 4 bases separating them. This CDR3 region has 12 residues.

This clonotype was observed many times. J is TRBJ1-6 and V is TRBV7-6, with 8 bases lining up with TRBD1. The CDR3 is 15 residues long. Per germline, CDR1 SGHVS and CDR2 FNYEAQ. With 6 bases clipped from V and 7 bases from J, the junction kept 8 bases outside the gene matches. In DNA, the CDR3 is TGTGCCAGCAGTCCGACAGGGGAATACAATTCACCCCTCCACTTT. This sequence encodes CASSPTGEYNSPLHF.

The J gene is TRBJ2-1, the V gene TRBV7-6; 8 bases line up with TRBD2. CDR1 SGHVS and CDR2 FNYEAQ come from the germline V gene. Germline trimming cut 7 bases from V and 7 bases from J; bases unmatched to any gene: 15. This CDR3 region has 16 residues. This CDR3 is CASTHNRAGGRNEQFF. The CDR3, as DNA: TGTGCCAGCACCCATAATCGGGCGGGAGGTCGGAATGAGCAGTTCTTC. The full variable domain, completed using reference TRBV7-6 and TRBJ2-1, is GAGVSQSPRYKVTKRGQDVALRCDPISGHVSLYWYRQALGQGPEFLTYFNYEAQQDKSGLPNDRFSAERPEGSISTLTIQRTEQRDSAMYRCASTHNRAGGRNEQFFGPGTRLTVL.

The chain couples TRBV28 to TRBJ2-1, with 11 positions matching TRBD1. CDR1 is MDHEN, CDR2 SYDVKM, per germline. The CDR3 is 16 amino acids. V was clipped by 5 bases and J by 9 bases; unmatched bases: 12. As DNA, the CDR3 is TGTGCCAGCAGTCATCCGGGACAGGGGGTACTTAGTGAGCAGTTCTTC. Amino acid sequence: CASSHPGQGVLSEQFF.

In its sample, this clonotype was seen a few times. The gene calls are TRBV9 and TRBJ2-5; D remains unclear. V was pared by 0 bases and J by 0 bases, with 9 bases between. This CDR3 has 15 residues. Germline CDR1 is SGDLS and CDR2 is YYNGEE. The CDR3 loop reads CASSVGLADQETQYF. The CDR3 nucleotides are TGTGCCAGCAGCGTAGGATTGGCAGACCAAGAGACCCAGTACTTC.

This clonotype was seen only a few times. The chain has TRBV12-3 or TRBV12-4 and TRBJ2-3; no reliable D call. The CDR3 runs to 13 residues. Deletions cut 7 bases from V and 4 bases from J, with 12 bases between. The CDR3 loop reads CASKFPEPDTQYF. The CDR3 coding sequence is TGTGCCAGCAAATTTCCGGAGCCAGATACGCAGTATTTT.

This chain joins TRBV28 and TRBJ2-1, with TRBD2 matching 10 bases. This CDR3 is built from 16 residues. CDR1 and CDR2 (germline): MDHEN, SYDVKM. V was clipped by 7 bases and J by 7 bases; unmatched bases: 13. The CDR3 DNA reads TGTGCCAGCACCACCCCCCTAGCGGGAGAGGTAAATGAGCAGTTCTTC. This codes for CASTTPLAGEVNEQFF.

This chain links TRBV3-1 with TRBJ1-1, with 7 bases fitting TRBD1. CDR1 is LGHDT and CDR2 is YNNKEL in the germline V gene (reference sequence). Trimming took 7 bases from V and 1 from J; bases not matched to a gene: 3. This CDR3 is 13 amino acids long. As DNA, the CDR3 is TGTGCCAGCATAAAGGGGGCGAACACTGAAGCTTTCTTT. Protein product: CASIKGANTEAFF.

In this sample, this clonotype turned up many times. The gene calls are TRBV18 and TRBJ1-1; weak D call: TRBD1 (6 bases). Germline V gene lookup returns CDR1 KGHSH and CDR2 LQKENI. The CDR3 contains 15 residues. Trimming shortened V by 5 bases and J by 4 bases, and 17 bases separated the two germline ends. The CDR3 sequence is CASSAKLQGGTEAFF. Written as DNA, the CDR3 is TGTGCCAGCTCAGCTAAGCTACAGGGCGGCACTGAAGCTTTCTTT.

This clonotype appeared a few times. CDR3 in DNA: TGTGCCAGCAGTTTCTCGACAGGGGGGGGGGTCACTGAAGCTTTCTTT. Translated: CASSFSTGGGVTEAFF. The chain couples TRBV12-3 or TRBV12-4 to TRBJ1-1, with 9 nucleotides matching TRBD1. J was trimmed by 4 bases and V by 3 bases; bases with no gene match: 9. This CDR3 has 16 amino acids.

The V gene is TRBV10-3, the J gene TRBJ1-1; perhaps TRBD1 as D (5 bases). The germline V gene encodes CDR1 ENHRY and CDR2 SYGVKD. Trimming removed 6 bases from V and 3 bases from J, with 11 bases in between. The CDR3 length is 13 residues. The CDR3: CAIRVREDTEAFF. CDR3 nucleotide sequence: TGTGCCATCAGGGTCAGGGAGGACACTGAAGCTTTCTTT.

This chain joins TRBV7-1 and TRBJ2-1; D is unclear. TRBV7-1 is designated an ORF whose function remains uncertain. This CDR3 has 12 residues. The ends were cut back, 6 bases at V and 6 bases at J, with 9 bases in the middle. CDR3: CASRGGLNEQFF. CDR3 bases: TGTGCCAGCAGAGGCGGCCTCAATGAGCAGTTCTTC.

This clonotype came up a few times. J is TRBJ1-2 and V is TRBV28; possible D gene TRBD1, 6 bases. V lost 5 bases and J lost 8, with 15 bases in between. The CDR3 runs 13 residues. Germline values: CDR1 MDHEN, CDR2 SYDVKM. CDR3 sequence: CASSAGQLGGYTF. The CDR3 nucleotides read TGTGCCAGCAGTGCTGGACAGTTGGGCGGCTACACCTTC.

The CDR3: CATNLESRNTGELFF. CDR3 bases: TGTGCCACCAATTTGGAGTCGCGGAACACCGGGGAGCTGTTTTTT. The V and J genes are TRBV28 and TRBJ2-2; the D is unclear. Between the trimmed V and J ends, which lost 10 bases and 1 base, there was a span of 16 bases. Germline lookup yields CDR1 MDHEN and CDR2 SYDVKM. This CDR3 is built from 15 residues.

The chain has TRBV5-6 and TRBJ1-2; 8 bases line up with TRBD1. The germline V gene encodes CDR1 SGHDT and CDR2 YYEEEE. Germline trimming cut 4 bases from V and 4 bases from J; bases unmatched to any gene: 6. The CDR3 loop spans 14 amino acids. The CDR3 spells CASSRGTGTYGYTF. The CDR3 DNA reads TGTGCCAGCAGCCGCGGGACAGGTACCTATGGCTACACCTTC.

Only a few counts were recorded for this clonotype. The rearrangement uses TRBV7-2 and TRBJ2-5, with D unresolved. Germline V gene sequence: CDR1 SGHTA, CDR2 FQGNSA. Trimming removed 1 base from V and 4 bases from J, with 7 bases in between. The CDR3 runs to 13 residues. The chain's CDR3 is CASSLGHAETQYF. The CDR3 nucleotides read TGTGCCAGCAGCTTAGGTCACGCAGAGACCCAGTACTTC.

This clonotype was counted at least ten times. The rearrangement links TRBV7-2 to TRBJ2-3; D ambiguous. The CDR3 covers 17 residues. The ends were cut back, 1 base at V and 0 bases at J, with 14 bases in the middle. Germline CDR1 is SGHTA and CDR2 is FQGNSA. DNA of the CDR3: TGTGCCAGCAGCTTAGTAGAATTGTCTGGAAGCACAGATACGCAGTATTTT. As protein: CASSLVELSGSTDTQYF.

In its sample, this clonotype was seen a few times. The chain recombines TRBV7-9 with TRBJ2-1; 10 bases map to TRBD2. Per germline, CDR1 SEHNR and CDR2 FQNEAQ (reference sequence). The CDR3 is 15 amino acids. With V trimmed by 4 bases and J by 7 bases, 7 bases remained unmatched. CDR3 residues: CASSSLAGGRNEQFF. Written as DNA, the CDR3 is TGTGCCAGCAGCTCATTAGCGGGAGGTAGAAATGAGCAGTTCTTC.

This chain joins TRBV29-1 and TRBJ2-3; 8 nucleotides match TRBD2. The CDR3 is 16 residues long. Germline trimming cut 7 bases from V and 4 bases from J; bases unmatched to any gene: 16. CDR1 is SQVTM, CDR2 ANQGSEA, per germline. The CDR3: CSARRASGPSADTQYF. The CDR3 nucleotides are TGCAGCGCCAGAAGGGCTAGCGGGCCCAGCGCAGATACGCAGTATTTT.

The CDR3 DNA reads as TGTGCCAGCAGTTACGACGATACGCAGTATTTT. Its protein is CASSYDDTQYF. The chain employs TRBV12-3 or TRBV12-4 and TRBJ2-3; D unresolved. The CDR3 covers 11 residues. V was trimmed by 4 bases and J by 6 bases, leaving 5 bases between them.

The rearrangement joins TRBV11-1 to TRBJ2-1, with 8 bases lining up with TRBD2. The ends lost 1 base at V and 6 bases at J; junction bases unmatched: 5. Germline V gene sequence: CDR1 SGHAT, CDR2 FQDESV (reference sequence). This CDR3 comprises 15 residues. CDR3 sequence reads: CASSLEPGGGNEQFF. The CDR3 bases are TGTGCCAGCAGCTTAGAACCGGGAGGGGGCAATGAGCAGTTCTTC.

The CDR3 is CAISVKGGVHNEQFF. Here the CDR3 DNA reads TGTGCCATCAGTGTAAAGGGGGGGGTTCACAATGAGCAGTTCTTC. The chain recombines TRBV10-3 with TRBJ2-1, with D maybe TRBD2 (7 bases). Trimming shortened V by 4 bases and J by 5 bases, and 15 bases separated the two germline ends. CDR1 is ENHRY and CDR2 is SYGVKD in the germline V gene. The CDR3 consists of 15 residues.

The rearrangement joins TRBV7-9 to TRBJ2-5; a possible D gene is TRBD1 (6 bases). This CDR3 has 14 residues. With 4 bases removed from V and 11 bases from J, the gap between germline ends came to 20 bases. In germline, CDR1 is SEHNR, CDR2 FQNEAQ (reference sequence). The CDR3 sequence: CASSSGVGGRRQYF. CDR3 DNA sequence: TGTGCCAGCAGCTCCGGAGTTGGGGGCAGGAGGCAGTACTTC.